This T cell receptor (beta chain) was documented in a study of blood T cells in healthy people across ages (dated by TCRdb to the mid-2010s). A note on the overall study: Template switching captured roughly one uniquely barcoded TCR beta cDNA molecule per two T cells in model experiments. To avoid experimental bias, donors of different ages were distributed randomly across sequencing lanes. Two additional independent replicas of 1 million unique cDNA reads from the same blood draw were analyzed for two donors (one aged 18 to 30 and one aged 80 or older). Using deep sequencing normalized with unique cDNA molecular identifiers, the study measured how TCR beta repertoire diversity changes with age. The donors were split into four age groups: young (average around 16 years), middle-aged (roughly 39), aged (approximately 59) and long-lived (over 80).

The CDR3 holds 17 amino acids from the cysteine to the phenylalanine. Just the 51-base CDR3 DNA is kept, in frame starting at base 1. The V end gives up 7 bases and the J end 5 bases, leaving 10 bases in the junction not matched to a gene. CDR1 ENHRY and CDR2 SYGVKD are derived from the germline V gene. Worth noting for this clonotype: Its target antigen remains unknown. No base-level quality is on record; no much larger clone is a single base apart.

The library relied on 5' RACE. Sequencing was performed on an Illumina HiSeq 2500. A second PCR of about 6 to 11 cycles was performed with a sample-barcoded 5' primer and a J-beta primer mix. A template-switch 5' adaptor carrying 12 random nucleotides introduced a unique molecular identifier onto each TCR beta cDNA molecule. Each sample yielded at least 3 million CDR3-containing paired-end reads. The Mint cDNA synthesis kit, primed by a TRBC-specific oligonucleotide, was used to synthesize first-strand cDNA from all RNA. All cDNA was treated with uracil-DNA glycosylase and then went through a first 18-cycle PCR with the universal primers M1SS and BC2_uni_R. The authors' analysis ran thus. For normalization, 1 million high-quality reads, each with a distinct molecular identifier, were randomly selected from each sample. Reads with shared molecular identifiers were discarded instead of being binned into consensus sequences. MiTCR, with a Q25 quality threshold and the strictest error-elimination algorithm, was used for CDR3 identification, clonotype clustering and error correction. A nonparametric unseen species model with Euler transformation was used to estimate a lower bound on total TCR beta diversity. TCRdb reran the public reads through fastp at Q25 and MiXCR, keeping productive beta chains. Here each entry gathers all rows of one CDR3 protein and keeps the most common genes and DNA. V and J calls and clone size were set by TCRdb, not the authors. This sample is represented by fewer than 800,000 distinct CDR3 sequences; roughly 49% of them were singletons. The ten largest make up 30% to 40% of the sample.

The study at large found these results: Compared with the aged group, more naive CD4+ T cells, fewer expanded clones and increased TCR diversity were shown by the long-lived group, suggesting age selection. Bulk unsorted PBMC profiling prevented conclusive comparison of naive and antigen-experienced compartments. Total diversity estimates from one million sequenced T cells were considered lower bounds and underestimates. Because the CMV infection status of the donors was unknown, age-related changes in expanded clonotypes may potentially have been confounded. There was a strong correlation between observed TCR beta diversity and the percentage of naive T cells measured by flow cytometry. Observed TCR beta diversity per million T cells fell roughly linearly with age, and a significant reduction was already apparent by age approximately 40.

The roughly 39 donors, aged roughly 6 to 90 years, were systemically healthy Caucasian individuals from Russia. Roughly 10 milliliters of peripheral blood were collected from each donor into EDTA-treated Vacutainer tubes. Ficoll-Paque density-gradient centrifugation was used to isolate PBMCs, with at least 6.5 million obtained per sample. Total RNA, at least 5 micrograms per sample, was extracted from PBMCs with Trizol reagent. For every donor, an aliquot of PBMCs went through flow cytometry to measure the percentages of naive CD45RAhigh/CD27high T cells. The sample comprised blood. The clonotype was recovered from a woman aged 55-70 years in good health. The V gene is TRBV10-3 and the J gene is TRBJ2-3, and 15 junction bases match TRBD2. CDR3 loop: CAINLGLAGGGGDTQYF. The sequenced DNA is TGTGCCATCAATCTGGGACTAGCGGGAGGCGGAGGAGATACGCAGTATTTT.